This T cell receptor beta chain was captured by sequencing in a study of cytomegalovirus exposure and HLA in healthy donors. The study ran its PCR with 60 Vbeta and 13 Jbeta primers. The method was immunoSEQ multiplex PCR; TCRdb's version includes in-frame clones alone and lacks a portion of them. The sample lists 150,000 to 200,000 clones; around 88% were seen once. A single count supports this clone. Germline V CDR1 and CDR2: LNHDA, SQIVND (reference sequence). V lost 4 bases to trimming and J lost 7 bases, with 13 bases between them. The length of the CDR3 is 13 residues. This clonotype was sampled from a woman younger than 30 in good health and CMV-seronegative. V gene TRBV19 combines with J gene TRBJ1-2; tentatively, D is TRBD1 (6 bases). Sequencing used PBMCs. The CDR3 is CASSNRVEAGYTF. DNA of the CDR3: TGTGCCAGTAGTAACAGGGTTGAGGCTGGCTACACCTTC.